Listed below are T cell receptor beta chains from one sample, sequenced in a study of T cells in Graves' hyperthyroidism and ophthalmopathy. From the multiplex PCR reads, TCRdb called clonotypes with MiXCR, one entry per CDR3 protein. The profile shows 370,000 or so distinct CDR3 sequences, 15% to 19% of them singletons. Sequenced input: blood. These TCRs come from a young woman with Graves' hyperthyroidism that later progressed to Graves' ophthalmopathy. Each CDR3 is given without its conserved first and last residue. Each record gives: CDR3 protein, V gene, clone size. Clone size is not always given. Where it is, it says once, few, many or a class for expanded clones.

cdr3_aa: ASSRRTGRGDTIY
v_call: TRBV27
clone_size: NA

cdr3_aa: ASRLFDREGTKNIQY
v_call: TRBV5-6
clone_size: NA

cdr3_aa: ATVGGAEFYEQY
v_call: TRBV28
clone_size: NA

cdr3_aa: ASSRTRSSNQPQH
v_call: TRBV18
clone_size: many

cdr3_aa: ASSPRPRPGLAGGNVEVVF
v_call: TRBV3-1
clone_size: NA

cdr3_aa: ASVDRDQETQY
v_call: TRBV5-6
clone_size: NA

cdr3_aa: SAFRDRGSSGANVLT
v_call: TRBV20-1
clone_size: many

cdr3_aa: ASSPEWGVTNEKLF
v_call: TRBV28
clone_size: many

cdr3_aa: ATKPGFNQNTEAF
v_call: TRBV24-1
clone_size: once

cdr3_aa: ASSVGVGTGELF
v_call: TRBV9
clone_size: few

cdr3_aa: ASSDVGLVSSYEQY
v_call: TRBV2
clone_size: NA

cdr3_aa: ASSLQAGEVHEQF
v_call: TRBV7-3
clone_size: few

cdr3_aa: ASSFGRYYEQY
v_call: TRBV11-2
clone_size: NA

cdr3_aa: AWSVGPSGGYEQY
v_call: TRBV30
clone_size: NA

cdr3_aa: SAISTWDTGELF
v_call: TRBV20-1
clone_size: NA

cdr3_aa: ASSLETAVDTQY
v_call: TRBV27
clone_size: many

cdr3_aa: ASSRGHQPQH
v_call: TRBV7-2
clone_size: NA

cdr3_aa: SAREDRPQNYGYT
v_call: TRBV20-1
clone_size: few

cdr3_aa: ASSSHPRADTGEKLF
v_call: TRBV11-2
clone_size: many

cdr3_aa: ASSANINTGELF
v_call: TRBV7-3
clone_size: NA

cdr3_aa: ASSTRQGWTGELF
v_call: TRBV25-1
clone_size: NA

cdr3_aa: ASSQGGGRRYNEQF
v_call: TRBV3-1
clone_size: many

cdr3_aa: ASSLRQERIQPQH
v_call: TRBV5-8
clone_size: few

cdr3_aa: ASSFLLGRTGNTIY
v_call: TRBV28
clone_size: many

cdr3_aa: ASRDGGLVNTEAF
v_call: TRBV2
clone_size: many

cdr3_aa: SAPPAGGQSTDTQY
v_call: TRBV20-1
clone_size: many

cdr3_aa: ASSYSRRGAMNTEAF
v_call: TRBV6-1
clone_size: NA

cdr3_aa: ASSLMGSYEQY
v_call: TRBV11-3
clone_size: many

cdr3_aa: ASSRTGSLEAF
v_call: TRBV12-3/TRBV12-4
clone_size: many

cdr3_aa: ASSYLNDWEQF
v_call: TRBV6-5
clone_size: few

cdr3_aa: ASSPRDRANQPQH
v_call: TRBV5-6
clone_size: many